This record concerns one T cell receptor beta chain sequence. The CDR3 is 17 residues long. Trimming removed 5 bases from V and 1 base from J; junction bases left unmatched: 5. Germline-derived CDR1 and CDR2 are SGHAT and FQNNGV. The data belong to a study of OX40 agonist ivuxolimab in advanced cancers. TCRdb keeps only in-frame clones here, not all; method: immunoSEQ multiplex PCR. The sample contains more than 65,000 clones, more than 75% of which appear only once. This specimen consisted of CD4+ or CD8+ T cells sorted from blood, obtained in a trial of the OX40 agonist ivuxolimab. The V and J genes are TRBV11-2 and TRBJ2-1; the match to TRBD2 covers 13 bases. This receptor was taken from an adult with an advanced solid tumor such as melanoma, head and neck, liver or kidney cancer. The CDR3 protein is CASSARTSGGSYNEQFF. CDR3 in DNA: TGTGCCAGCAGCGCCCGGACTAGCGGGGGTTCCTACAATGAGCAGTTCTTC. Supplemented by reference TRBV11-2 and TRBJ2-1, the full variable domain reads EAGVAQSPRYKIIEKRQSVAFWCNPISGHATLYWYQQILGQGPKLLIQFQNNGVVDDSQLPKDRFSAERLKGVDSTLKIQPAKLEDSAVYLCASSARTSGGSYNEQFFGPGTRLTVL.